This TCR beta chain derives from a study of shared clonotypes between healthy human individuals. Germline V gives CDR1 KGHSH, CDR2 LQKENI. This CDR3 is 14 amino acids long. V shed 6 bases and J 5 bases; nucleotides not matched to a gene: 8. Here immunoSEQ multiplex PCR was the method, and the copy in TCRdb shows in-frame clones only, minus some. The sample includes 2 million to 2.5 million clones, about 94% of them seen just once. This sequence originates from a man aged 18 to 30 in good health. The genes are TRBV18 and TRBJ1-2; 8 nucleotides line up with TRBD1. Sequencing was performed on naive CD4+ T cells sorted from blood. The subset: CD45RA+ positively selected. DNA for the CDR3: TGTGCCAGCTCGCTCCAGGGGGCGGAATATGGCTACACCTTC. Its protein product is CASSLQGAEYGYTF.